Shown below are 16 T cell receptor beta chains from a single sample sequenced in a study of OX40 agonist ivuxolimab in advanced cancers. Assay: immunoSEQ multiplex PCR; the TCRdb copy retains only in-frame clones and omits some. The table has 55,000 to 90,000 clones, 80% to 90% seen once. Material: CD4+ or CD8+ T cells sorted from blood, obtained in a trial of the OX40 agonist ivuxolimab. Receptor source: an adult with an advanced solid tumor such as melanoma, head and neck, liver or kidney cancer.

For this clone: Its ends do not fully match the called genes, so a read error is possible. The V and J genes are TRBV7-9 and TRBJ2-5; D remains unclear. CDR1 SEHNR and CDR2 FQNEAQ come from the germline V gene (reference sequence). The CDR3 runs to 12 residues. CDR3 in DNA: TGTGCCAGCAGCTTAGTTTTGGAGACCCGGTACTTC. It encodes CASSLVLETRYF.

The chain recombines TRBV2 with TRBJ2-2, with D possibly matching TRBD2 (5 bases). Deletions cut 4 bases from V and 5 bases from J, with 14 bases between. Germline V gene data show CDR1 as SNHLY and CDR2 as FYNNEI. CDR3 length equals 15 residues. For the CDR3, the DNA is TGTGCCAGCAGTGTATCCGGGATGGGGACCGGGGAGCTGTTTTTT. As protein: CASSVSGMGTGELFF.

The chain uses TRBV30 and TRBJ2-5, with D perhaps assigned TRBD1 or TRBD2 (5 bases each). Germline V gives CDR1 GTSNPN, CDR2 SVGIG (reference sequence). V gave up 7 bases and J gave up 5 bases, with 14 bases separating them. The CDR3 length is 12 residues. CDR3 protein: CASLGVRETQYF. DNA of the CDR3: TGTGCCTCCCTGGGGGTTCGGGAGACCCAGTACTTC. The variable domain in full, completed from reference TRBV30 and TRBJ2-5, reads SQTIHQWPATLVQPVGSPLSLECTVEGTSNPNLYWYRQAAGRGLQLLFYSVGIGQISSEVPQNLSASRPQDRQFILSSKKLLLSDSGFYLCASLGVRETQYFGPGTRLLVL.

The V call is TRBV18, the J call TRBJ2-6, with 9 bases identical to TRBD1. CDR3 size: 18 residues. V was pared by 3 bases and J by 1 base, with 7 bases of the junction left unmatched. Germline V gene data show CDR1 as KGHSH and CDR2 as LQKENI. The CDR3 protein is CASSPRTGALSGANVLTF. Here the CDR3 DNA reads TGTGCCAGCTCACCTAGGACAGGGGCTTTGTCTGGGGCCAACGTCCTGACTTTC.

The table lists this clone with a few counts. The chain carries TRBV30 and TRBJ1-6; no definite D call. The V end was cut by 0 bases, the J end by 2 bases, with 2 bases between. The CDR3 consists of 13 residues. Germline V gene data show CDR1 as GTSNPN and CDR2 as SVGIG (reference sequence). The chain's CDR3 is CAWSVTYNSPLHF. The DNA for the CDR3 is TGTGCCTGGAGTGTTACCTATAATTCACCCCTCCACTTT.

The CDR3 loop is CASSWRVAVNTGELFF. The CDR3 coding sequence is TGCGCCAGCAGTTGGAGGGTAGCAGTTAACACCGGGGAGCTGTTTTTT. The rearrangement uses TRBV23-1 and TRBJ2-2, with a possible D match to TRBD2 (6 bases). TRBV23-1 is sorted into the ORF group, with uncertain function. The CDR3 is made up of 16 amino acids. V was shortened by 5 bases and J by 2 bases, with 15 bases between the two germline ends.

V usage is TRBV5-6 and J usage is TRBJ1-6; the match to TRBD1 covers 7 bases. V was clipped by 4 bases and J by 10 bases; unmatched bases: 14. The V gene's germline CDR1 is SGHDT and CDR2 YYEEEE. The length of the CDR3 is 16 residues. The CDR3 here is CASSHYRGGVRSPLHF. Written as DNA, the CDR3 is TGTGCCAGCAGCCACTACAGGGGCGGGGTGCGGTCACCCCTCCACTTT.

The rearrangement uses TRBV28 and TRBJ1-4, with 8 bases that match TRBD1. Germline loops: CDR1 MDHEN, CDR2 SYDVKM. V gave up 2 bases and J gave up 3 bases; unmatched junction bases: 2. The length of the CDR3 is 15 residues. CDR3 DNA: TGTGCCAGCAGTTTAGTGACAGGGGCTAATGAAAAACTGTTTTTT. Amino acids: CASSLVTGANEKLFF.

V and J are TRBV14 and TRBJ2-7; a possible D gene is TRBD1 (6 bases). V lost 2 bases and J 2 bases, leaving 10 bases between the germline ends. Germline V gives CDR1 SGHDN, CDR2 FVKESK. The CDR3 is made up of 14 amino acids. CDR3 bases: TGTGCCAGCAGCCAAACTAGACAGGCCTACGAGCAGTACTTC. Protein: CASSQTRQAYEQYF. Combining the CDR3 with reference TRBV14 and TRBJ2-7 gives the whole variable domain EAGVTQFPSHSVIEKGQTVTLRCDPISGHDNLYWYRRVMGKEIKFLLHFVKESKQDESGMPNNRFLAERTGGTYSTLKVQPAELEDSGVYFCASSQTRQAYEQYFGPGTRLTVT.

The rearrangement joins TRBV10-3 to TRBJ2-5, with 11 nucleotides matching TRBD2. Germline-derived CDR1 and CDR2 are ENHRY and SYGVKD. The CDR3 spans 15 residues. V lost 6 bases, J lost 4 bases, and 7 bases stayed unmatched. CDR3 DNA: TGTGCCATCAGGGCTAGCGGGGGGCCCGGAGAGACCCAGTACTTC. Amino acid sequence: CAIRASGGPGETQYF.

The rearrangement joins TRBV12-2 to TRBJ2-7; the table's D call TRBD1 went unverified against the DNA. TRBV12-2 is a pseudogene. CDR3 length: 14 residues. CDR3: CASRPTDTYYEQYF. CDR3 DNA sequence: TGTGCAAGTCGCCCAACCGACACCTACTACGAGCAGTACTTC.

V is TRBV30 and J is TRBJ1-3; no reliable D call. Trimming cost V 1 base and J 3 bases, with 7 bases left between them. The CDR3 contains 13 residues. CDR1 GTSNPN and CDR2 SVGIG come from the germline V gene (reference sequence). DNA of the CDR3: TGTGCCTGGAGTGGGCAATATGGAAACACCATATATTTT. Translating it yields CAWSGQYGNTIYF.

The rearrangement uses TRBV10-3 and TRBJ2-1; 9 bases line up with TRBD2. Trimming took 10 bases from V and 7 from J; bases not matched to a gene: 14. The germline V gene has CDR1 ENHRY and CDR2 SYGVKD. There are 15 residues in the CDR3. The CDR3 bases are TGTGCCACCAACCTACGCGGGGGGGCGGAGAATGAGCAGTTCTTC. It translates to CATNLRGGAENEQFF.

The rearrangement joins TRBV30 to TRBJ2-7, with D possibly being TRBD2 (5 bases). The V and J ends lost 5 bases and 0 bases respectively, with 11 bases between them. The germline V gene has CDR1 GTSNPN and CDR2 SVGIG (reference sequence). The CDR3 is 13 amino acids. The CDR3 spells CAWCRGISYEQYF. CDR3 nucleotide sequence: TGTGCCTGGTGCCGGGGAATCTCCTACGAGCAGTACTTC.

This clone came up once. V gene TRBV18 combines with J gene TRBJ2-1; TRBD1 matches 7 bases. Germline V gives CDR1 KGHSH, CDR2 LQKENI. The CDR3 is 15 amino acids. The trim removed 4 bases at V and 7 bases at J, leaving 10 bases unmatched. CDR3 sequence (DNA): TGTGCCAGCTCACTGGACAGGCTACCAGAAAATGAGCAGTTCTTC. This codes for CASSLDRLPENEQFF.

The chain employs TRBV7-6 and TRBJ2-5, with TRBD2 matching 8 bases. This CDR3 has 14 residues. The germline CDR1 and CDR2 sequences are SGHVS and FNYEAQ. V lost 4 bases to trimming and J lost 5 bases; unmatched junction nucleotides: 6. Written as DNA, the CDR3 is TGTGCCAGCAGCTCCATAGCGGGGACGGAGACCCAGTACTTC. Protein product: CASSSIAGTETQYF.